This T cell receptor (beta chain) comes out of a study of blood T cell repertoires in COVID-19. About the study: Italy, Spain and the United States were the sources of the convalescent and acute COVID-19 samples.

TCRdb's table, derived via immunoSEQ multiplex PCR, lists solely in-frame clones and lacks some. The data show about 40,000 clones, with around nine tenths seen just once and roughly 8.3% held by the top ten. This CDR3 region has 14 residues. Germline V lookup: CDR1 SEHNR, CDR2 FQNEAQ (reference sequence). Between the trimmed V and J ends, which lost 2 bases and 10 bases, there was a span of 14 bases. The sample was peripheral blood. The receptor was derived from a man in his forties or fifties with active COVID-19. The V call is TRBV7-9, the J call TRBJ1-4, with D tentatively TRBD1 (5 bases). The CDR3: CASSLMTLQGKLFF. In nucleotides, the CDR3 is TGTGCCAGCAGCTTAATGACTCTCCAGGGAAAACTGTTTTTT. The entire variable domain, with the rest obtained from reference TRBV7-9 and TRBJ1-4, is as follows: DTGVSQNPRHKITKRGQNVTFRCDPISEHNRLYWYRQTLGQGPEFLTYFQNEAQLEKSRLLSDRFSAERPKGSFSTLEIQRTEQGDSAMYLCASSLMTLQGKLFFGSGTQLSVL.